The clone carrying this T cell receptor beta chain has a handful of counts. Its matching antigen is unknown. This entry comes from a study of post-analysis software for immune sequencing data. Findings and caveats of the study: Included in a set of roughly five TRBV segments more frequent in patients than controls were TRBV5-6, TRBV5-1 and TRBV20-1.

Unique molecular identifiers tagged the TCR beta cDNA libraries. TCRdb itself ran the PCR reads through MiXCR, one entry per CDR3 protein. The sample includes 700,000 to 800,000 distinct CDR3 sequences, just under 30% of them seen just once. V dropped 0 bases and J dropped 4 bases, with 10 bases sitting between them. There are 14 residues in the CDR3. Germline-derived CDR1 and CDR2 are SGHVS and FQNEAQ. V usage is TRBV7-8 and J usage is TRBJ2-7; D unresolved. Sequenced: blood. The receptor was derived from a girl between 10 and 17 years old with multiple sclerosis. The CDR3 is CASSLAPGPYEQYF. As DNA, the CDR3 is TGTGCCAGCAGCTTAGCGCCCGGTCCATACGAGCAGTACTTC.